Below, one T cell receptor (beta chain) is given with its context. In the source study's methods: Nucleated cell number was recorded as an estimate derived from reference gene primer amplification. Sequencing used immunoSEQ multiplex PCR; TCRdb keeps in-frame clones, though not all of them. V, J and clone size reflect that table, while D and trimming were determined from the DNA. The sample consists of about 46,000 clones, approximately 85% of them appearing once. This entry is derived from a study of blood T cell repertoires in COVID-19. Whole-study context: Samples taken during acute and convalescent COVID-19 were collected in the United States, Italy and Spain. T cells, B-cell-depleted T cells, or PBMCs supplied cDNA or gDNA.

Sample: peripheral blood. The sequence was collected from a human donor in a cohort sampled during active COVID-19. The donor label of this sample is uncertain.

The CDR3 spells CASSVGGQGAHYGYTF. CDR3 bases: TGTGCCAGCAGCGTTGGGGGACAGGGGGCACACTATGGCTACACCTTC. V usage is TRBV9 and J usage is TRBJ1-2; the match to TRBD1 covers 12 bases. This CDR3 contains 16 residues. Germline V gene lookup returns CDR1 SGDLS and CDR2 YYNGEE. V gave up 2 bases and J gave up 3 bases; unmatched junction bases: 5.